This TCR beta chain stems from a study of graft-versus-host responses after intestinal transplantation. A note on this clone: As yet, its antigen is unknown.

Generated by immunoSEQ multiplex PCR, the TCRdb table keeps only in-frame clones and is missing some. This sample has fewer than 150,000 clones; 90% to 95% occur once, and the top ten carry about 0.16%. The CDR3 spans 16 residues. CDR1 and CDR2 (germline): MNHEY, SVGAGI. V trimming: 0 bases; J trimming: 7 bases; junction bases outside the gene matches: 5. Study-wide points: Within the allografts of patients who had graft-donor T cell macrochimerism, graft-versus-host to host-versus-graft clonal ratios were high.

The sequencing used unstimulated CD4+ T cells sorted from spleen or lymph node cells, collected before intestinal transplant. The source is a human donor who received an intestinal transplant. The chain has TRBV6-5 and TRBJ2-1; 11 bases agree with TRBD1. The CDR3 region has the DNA TGTGCCAGCAGTTACTCCCGGACAGGGGGCGGGAATGAGCAGTTCTTC. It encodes CASSYSRTGGGNEQFF.